These 8 T cell receptor beta chains came from one sample sequenced in a study of T cells in Graves' hyperthyroidism and ophthalmopathy. Regions amplified from RNA transcripts were the TCR beta CDR3 regions. When the TCR CDR3 underwent first-round RT-PCR, the HTBI primer set was used. Each CDR3 protein gets one entry after TCRdb re-called the multiplex PCR reads with MiXCR. The data contain about 590,000 distinct CDR3 sequences, 12% to 15% of them singletons. Material: blood. The receptors shown here come from a young woman with Graves' ophthalmopathy.

This clonotype occurred many times. The V call is TRBV5-4, the J call TRBJ2-2; unclear D gene. The germline V gene has CDR1 SGHNT and CDR2 YYREEE (reference sequence). The CDR3 has 15 amino acids. With 0 bases removed from V and 5 bases from J, the gap between germline ends came to 11 bases. CDR3 in amino acids: CASSLGLHKTGELFF. DNA of the CDR3: TGTGCCAGCAGCTTGGGACTCCATAAGACCGGGGAGCTGTTTTTT. The full variable domain, completed using reference TRBV5-4 and TRBJ2-2, is ETGVTQSPTHLIKTRGQQVTLRCSSQSGHNTVSWYQQALGQGPQFIFQYYREEENGRGNFPPRFSGLQFPNYSSELNVNALELDDSALYLCASSLGLHKTGELFFGEGSRLTVL.

This clonotype was picked up many times. The chain links TRBV3-1 to TRBJ2-5; D may correspond to TRBD1 or TRBD2 (5 bases each). Deletions cut 4 bases from V and 7 bases from J, with 19 bases between. The CDR3 has 15 amino acids. The germline V gene encodes CDR1 LGHDT and CDR2 YNNKEL (reference sequence). Written as DNA, the CDR3 is TGTGCCAGCAGCCTAGGGGTCCAAAGGGCGGGGACCCAGTACTTC. As protein: CASSLGVQRAGTQYF.

This clonotype has a handful of counts. The chain uses TRBV9 and TRBJ2-7; 7 bases fit TRBD2. CDR3 length: 16 amino acids. Germline lookup yields CDR1 SGDLS and CDR2 YYNGEE. V dropped 3 bases and J dropped 6; count of bases not matched to a gene: 15. The CDR3 nucleotides read TGTGCCAGCAGCGCAACCCCTAGCGGCCCGGGAGGCGAGCAGTACTTC. Its protein product is CASSATPSGPGGEQYF.

As to this clonotype: This sequence may be a read error, since a much larger clone differs from it by one base. Lacking the conserved final phenylalanine or tryptophan, this CDR3 likely reflects a read error. This chain uses TRBV6-1 with TRBJ2-1; 11 nucleotides agree with TRBD2. The CDR3 runs to 22 residues. Unmatched junction bases numbered 22, after V lost 6 bases and J lost 0 bases. Germline CDR1 MNHNS, CDR2 SASEGT. Written as DNA, the CDR3 is TGTGCCAGCAGAACCCACAGTCCGGGACTAGCGGTTTATAAGAGCTCCTACAATGAGCAGTTCCTC. Translating it yields CASRTHSPGLAVYKSSYNEQFL.

V usage is TRBV7-8 and J usage is TRBJ1-4; 11 nucleotides align to TRBD1. Germline lookup yields CDR1 SGHVS and CDR2 FQNEAQ. This CDR3 region has 16 residues. After removal of 5 bases from V and 9 bases from J, the junction contained 11 bases not matched to a gene. The CDR3 DNA reads as TGTGCCAGCAGCCCGGACAGGGGGCGCCGTGGAAAAAAACTGTTTTTT. Translating gives CASSPDRGRRGKKLFF.

The chain couples TRBV19 to TRBJ2-5, with 7 bases aligning to TRBD2. This CDR3 has 14 amino acids. Unmatched junction bases numbered 8, after V lost 5 bases and J lost 5 bases. CDR1 is LNHDA and CDR2 is SQIVND in the germline V gene (reference sequence). The DNA of the CDR3 is TGTGCCAGTAGTGAGAGCGGGATTGGGGAGACCCAGTACTTC. Translated: CASSESGIGETQYF. Drawing the rest from reference TRBV19 and TRBJ2-5, the complete variable domain is DGGITQSPKYLFRKEGQNVTLSCEQNLNHDAMYWYRQDPGQGLRLIYYSQIVNDFQKGDIAEGYSVSREKKESFPLTVTSAQKNPTAFYLCASSESGIGETQYFGPGTRLLVL.

The sample holds many counts of this clonotype. The V and J genes are TRBV5-6 and TRBJ2-3; D is uncertain. Between the trimmed V and J ends, which lost 2 bases and 0 bases, there was a span of 10 bases. This CDR3 spans 15 amino acids. CDR1 and CDR2 from the germline V gene are SGHDT and YYEEEE. The CDR3 DNA reads as TGTGCCAGCAGCTTACTGGAACTAAGCACAGATACGCAGTATTTT. It translates to CASSLLELSTDTQYF.

This clonotype has only one observation. One end of the junction does not line up with germline, which may come from a read error. The chain couples TRBV4-3 to TRBJ1-5; D is unresolved. Germline CDR1 and CDR2: LGHNA and YSLEER. The CDR3 consists of 18 residues. The DNA of the CDR3 is TGCGCCAGCGGCCAAGATACCCAGGATCTGTTTAGCGATCAGCCCCAGCATTTT. As protein: CASGQDTQDLFSDQPQHF.